These 13 T cell receptor beta chains originate from one sample sequenced in a study of T cells in Graves' hyperthyroidism and ophthalmopathy. Amplification of TCR beta CDR3 regions was performed using RNA transcripts as template. TCR CDR3 regions were first amplified by RT-PCR with HTBI primers. TCRdb re-derived calls from the multiplex PCR reads in MiXCR, one entry per CDR3 protein. The sample has approximately 420,000 distinct CDR3 sequences; 15% are singletons. Sequenced material: blood. The receptors shown here come from a woman in her twenties or thirties with Graves' hyperthyroidism.

Many counts were recorded for this clonotype. The rearrangement links TRBV28 to TRBJ2-7; D is perhaps TRBD2 (6 bases). Trimming took 3 bases from V and 1 from J, leaving 13 bases between them. CDR3 length: 15 residues. The V gene's germline CDR1 is MDHEN and CDR2 SYDVKM. CDR3 DNA: TGTGCCAGCAGTTTCCCTCATGGAGGGTCCTACGAGCAGTACTTC. Translation gives CASSFPHGGSYEQYF.

Ten or more counts support this clonotype. The chain carries TRBV28 and TRBJ2-1, with 8 nucleotides matching TRBD2. CDR1 is MDHEN and CDR2 is SYDVKM in the germline V gene. CDR3 length equals 16 residues. Losses at the gene ends were 5 bases for V and 3 bases for J; bases not matched to a gene: 9. CDR3 bases: TGTGCCAGCAGTGAGGTGGTTAGCGGGAACTACAATGAGCAGTTCTTC. As protein: CASSEVVSGNYNEQFF.

At least ten counts were recorded for this clonotype. CDR3 loop: CASTYGLNQPQHF. The CDR3 coding sequence is TGTGCCAGCACCTACGGGCTCAATCAGCCCCAGCATTTT. The J gene is TRBJ1-5, the V gene TRBV5-5, with D unclear. CDR3 length equals 13 residues. The germline V and J ends were trimmed by 6 bases and 3 bases, with 10 bases remaining between them. Germline CDR1 SGHKS, CDR2 YYEKEE (reference sequence).

The chain combines TRBV10-2 with TRBJ1-1; D is ambiguous. The length of the CDR3 is 14 residues. The V end lost 4 bases, the J end lost 0 bases, and 9 bases lay between the germline ends. Germline V gene data show CDR1 as WSHSY and CDR2 as SAAADI. The CDR3 sequence: CASSVASLNTEAFF. CDR3 coding DNA: TGCGCCAGCAGTGTTGCGTCTCTGAACACTGAAGCTTTCTTT.

This clonotype was counted at least ten times. The V gene is TRBV7-8, the J gene TRBJ2-1, with D possibly matching TRBD1 (5 bases). Germline CDR1 SGHVS, CDR2 FQNEAQ. Trimming shortened V by 2 bases and J by 5 bases, and 19 bases separated the two germline ends. There are 17 residues in the CDR3. CDR3 DNA sequence: TGTGCCAGCAGCTTAAGCTCAACAGGTTACCGAAACAATGAGCAGTTCTTC. This encodes CASSLSSTGYRNNEQFF.

The chain combines TRBV5-6 with TRBJ1-1, with D unclear. The CDR3 is 15 amino acids. Germline CDR1 is SGHDT and CDR2 is YYEEEE. The V end was cut by 0 bases, the J end by 0 bases, with 9 bases between. The CDR3 reads CASSLVKVMNTEAFF. CDR3 DNA sequence: TGTGCCAGCAGCTTGGTGAAGGTAATGAACACTGAAGCTTTCTTT.

This clonotype was found a few times. The chain joins TRBV7-9 to TRBJ2-1, with D unresolved. In germline, CDR1 is SEHNR, CDR2 FQNEAQ (reference sequence). The CDR3 is made up of 15 amino acids. Trimming stripped 5 bases from V and 0 bases from J, with 11 bases between. CDR3 DNA sequence: TGTGCCAGCAGCATCACTACTCCCTCCTACAATGAGCAGTTCTTC. It encodes CASSITTPSYNEQFF.

The chain uses TRBV20-1 and TRBJ1-1, with D uncertain. Per germline, CDR1 DFQATT and CDR2 SNEGSKA (reference sequence). This CDR3 contains 13 residues. Trimming removed 3 bases at V and 7 bases at J, with 15 bases between. CDR3 loop: CSARVSPLGEAFF. The CDR3 DNA follows: TGCAGTGCTAGGGTTAGTCCTCTTGGTGAAGCTTTCTTT.

This clonotype was seen repeatedly, ten times or more. The chain carries TRBV27 and TRBJ2-5; 10 bases are a match to TRBD2. Germline assignment: CDR1 MNHEY and CDR2 SMNVEV (reference sequence). This CDR3 is built from 15 residues. Unmatched junction bases numbered 11, after V lost 5 bases and J lost 8 bases. The CDR3 loop reads CASSTRVSSGRTQYF. In DNA form, the CDR3 reads TGTGCCAGCAGTACCCGGGTGTCTAGCGGGAGAACCCAGTACTTC.

The chain joins TRBV10-3 to TRBJ1-5, with D tentatively TRBD1 (6 bases). CDR3 length equals 15 residues. Deletions cut 10 bases from V and 1 base from J, with 17 bases between. In germline, CDR1 is ENHRY, CDR2 SYGVKD. The CDR3 protein is CATRGESGSNQPQHF. The CDR3 region has the DNA TGTGCCACCAGGGGAGAGTCCGGCAGCAATCAGCCCCAGCATTTT.

This clonotype appeared a single time. Compared with germline, one end of the junction differs, possibly owing to a read error. The V and J genes are TRBV5-1 and TRBJ2-6; 10 nucleotides line up with TRBD1. Germline-derived CDR1 and CDR2 are SGHRS and YFSETQ. This CDR3 is 18 amino acids long. The CDR3 bases are TGTGCCAGCAGCTCGACAGGGGGCGCCTACTCTGGGGCCAACGTCCTGACTTTC. Translating it yields CASSSTGGAYSGANVLTF.

This clonotype was seen more than once but under ten times. This rearrangement joins TRBV6-1 to TRBJ2-4; TRBD1 aligns across 9 bases. The CDR3 contains 18 residues. J lost 6 bases, V lost 6 bases, and 18 bases had no gene match. Germline CDR1 is MNHNS and CDR2 is SASEGT. The CDR3 spells CASSPRDRDTSWGNIQYF. For the CDR3, the DNA is TGTGCCAGCAGCCCCCGGGACAGGGATACGTCTTGGGGAAACATTCAGTACTTC.

At least ten counts were recorded for this clonotype. The rearrangement joins TRBV6-6 to TRBJ1-6; 11 bases are shared with TRBD1. With 2 bases clipped from V and 6 bases from J, the junction kept 3 bases outside the gene matches. The CDR3 is made up of 16 amino acids. The V gene's germline CDR1 is MNHNY and CDR2 SVGAGI (reference sequence). CDR3 DNA: TGTGCCAGCAGTTACCCGGGACAGGGGGGTAATTCACCCCTCCACTTT. Amino acid sequence: CASSYPGQGGNSPLHF.